The next 21 T cell receptor beta chains were all read from a single sample in a study of blood T cell repertoires in COVID-19. The repertoire was sequenced with immunoSEQ multiplex PCR; TCRdb's copy has only in-frame clones and lacks some. The sample holds about 110,000 clones, about 87% seen once. The material sequenced was peripheral blood. These TCRs come from a man aged 45-65 years with active or convalescent COVID-19.

The V gene is TRBV5-3, the J gene TRBJ2-3; 13 nucleotides line up with TRBD2. TRBV5-3 is reported as an ORF; its role is uncertain. V was clipped by 2 bases and J by 4 bases; unmatched bases: 4. The CDR3 spans 16 residues. The CDR3 here is CARSFGTSGKPDTQYF. CDR3 DNA: TGTGCCAGAAGCTTCGGGACTAGCGGGAAACCAGATACGCAGTATTTT.

This chain links TRBV30 with TRBJ1-5; D possibly corresponds to TRBD1 (6 bases). The germline CDR1 and CDR2 sequences are GTSNPN and SVGIG (reference sequence). The CDR3 contains 14 residues. V was clipped by 4 bases and J by 6 bases, with 16 bases between them. CDR3 nucleotide sequence: TGTGCCTGGACTCCCACAGGGTCTGCTCAGCCCCAGCATTTT. This encodes CAWTPTGSAQPQHF.

This sequence joins TRBV6-5 and TRBJ1-6; D gene uncertain. V was clipped by 6 bases and J by 0 bases, with 6 bases between them. Per germline, CDR1 MNHEY and CDR2 SVGAGI. This CDR3 comprises 14 residues. CDR3: CASRRSSYNSPLHF. In DNA, the CDR3 is TGTGCCAGCAGGAGGAGCTCCTATAATTCACCCCTCCACTTT.

This chain links TRBV27 with TRBJ2-7; 10 nucleotides line up with TRBD1. With V trimmed by 6 bases and J by 7 bases, 9 bases remained unmatched. Germline CDR1 is MNHEY and CDR2 is SMNVEV (reference sequence). The CDR3 extends over 14 amino acids. The CDR3 nucleotides read TGTGCCAGCAGAGCAGGACAGGGGGGAAGGGAGCAGTACTTC. Its translation: CASRAGQGGREQYF.

The chain carries TRBV5-1 and TRBJ2-3, with TRBD1 identical over 12 bases. The CDR3 spans 14 residues. The V gene end was trimmed by 5 bases and the J gene end by 4 bases; junction bases not matched to a gene: 2. The germline CDR1 and CDR2 sequences are SGHRS and YFSETQ. The CDR3 DNA reads as TGCGCCAGCAGGGGGACAGGGGGCGCAGATACGCAGTATTTT. It specifies CASRGTGGADTQYF.

This sequence joins TRBV28 and TRBJ2-3, with TRBD1 identical over 7 bases. Germline V gene data show CDR1 as MDHEN and CDR2 as SYDVKM. V dropped 5 bases and J dropped 2; count of bases not matched to a gene: 4. The length of the CDR3 is 14 residues. CDR3 amino acids: CASSEGQTTDTQYF. CDR3 DNA sequence: TGTGCCAGCAGTGAGGGACAGACCACAGATACGCAGTATTTT.

The chain combines TRBV2 with TRBJ1-6, with no clear D. The V and J ends lost 5 bases and 13 bases respectively, with 9 bases between them. The CDR3 loop spans 11 amino acids. CDR1 and CDR2 from the germline V gene are SNHLY and FYNNEI. CDR3 coding DNA: TGTGCCAGCAGTCAGACTTCCCCCCTCCACTTT. It yields the protein CASSQTSPLHF.

V is TRBV11-2 and J is TRBJ1-6, with D perhaps TRBD1 (6 bases). Trimming removed 5 bases from V and 8 bases from J, with 19 bases in between. Looked up from germline, CDR1 is SGHAT and CDR2 is FQNNGV. This CDR3 comprises 16 residues. Written as DNA, the CDR3 is TGTGCCAGCAGCCGAACCGGGGGGGAGGGGGATTCACCCCTCCACTTT. It encodes CASSRTGGEGDSPLHF.

This clone is a singleton in its sample. The chain has TRBV3-1 (or the pseudogene TRBV3-2) and TRBJ2-1; 9 nucleotides match TRBD2. CDR1 LGHDT and CDR2 YNNKEL come from the germline V gene (reference sequence). There are 16 residues in the CDR3. Trimming cost V 1 base and J 9 bases; bases outside gene matches: 10. The CDR3 sequence: CASSQALGGLAIEQFF. The CDR3 DNA reads TGTGCCAGCAGCCAAGCCTTAGGAGGACTAGCGATTGAGCAGTTCTTC.

This clone has a single count. This chain joins TRBV6-2 or TRBV6-3 and TRBJ2-1; D is perhaps TRBD2 (6 bases). Germline CDR1 and CDR2: MNHEY and SVGEGT. The CDR3 has 14 residues. V was clipped by 4 bases and J by 3 bases, with 10 bases between them. The CDR3 DNA follows: TGTGCCAGCAGTTCCAGGCGGGGCTACAATGAGCAGTTCTTC. Encoded protein: CASSSRRGYNEQFF.

This chain connects TRBV2 to TRBJ2-1; TRBD2 agrees at 13 bases. V shed 10 bases and J 6 bases; nucleotides not matched to a gene: 6. The CDR3 has 14 amino acids. Germline CDR1 and CDR2: SNHLY and FYNNEI. Here the CDR3 DNA reads TGTGCCACCTCCAGGACTAGCGGGGGCAATGAGCAGTTCTTC. This codes for CATSRTSGGNEQFF.

V gene TRBV19 combines with J gene TRBJ1-1, with TRBD1 matching over 9 bases. V trimming: 5 bases; J trimming: 5 bases; junction bases outside the gene matches: 15. The CDR3 spans 17 residues. Germline V gene data show CDR1 as LNHDA and CDR2 as SQIVND (reference sequence). CDR3 loop: CASSGGPGQGGGTEAFF. The CDR3 DNA is TGTGCCAGTAGTGGAGGACCGGGACAGGGAGGAGGAACTGAAGCTTTCTTT.

This chain connects TRBV7-9 to TRBJ1-6, with D tentatively TRBD1 (5 bases). The CDR3 length is 14 residues. Trimming removed 4 bases from V and 7 bases from J, with 11 bases in between. Germline V gene data show CDR1 as SEHNR and CDR2 as FQNEAQ (reference sequence). The CDR3 sequence is CASSSQGTNSPLHF. The DNA for the CDR3 is TGTGCCAGCAGCTCTCAGGGTACGAATTCACCCCTCCACTTT.

The chain recombines TRBV4-1 with TRBJ1-6, with 9 bases aligning to TRBD1. CDR1 MGHRA and CDR2 YSYEKL come from the germline V gene. The V and J ends lost 4 bases and 10 bases, in that order; junction bases with no gene match: 5. This CDR3 is built from 14 residues. The CDR3: CASSPRDRDSPLHF. The CDR3 DNA reads TGCGCCAGCAGCCCCCGGGACAGGGACTCACCCCTCCACTTT.

The chain uses TRBV29-1 and TRBJ1-2; 8 bases align to TRBD1. This CDR3 region has 13 residues. Germline V gene lookup returns CDR1 SQVTM and CDR2 ANQGSEA. J gave up 8 bases and V 6 bases, and 11 bases lay outside the gene matches. CDR3 sequence (DNA): TGCAGCGTGCCGTGGGCAGGGGGCGCCGGCTACACCTTC. This codes for CSVPWAGGAGYTF.

The chain couples TRBV10-1 to TRBJ2-3, with TRBD2 matching 9 bases. Per germline, CDR1 WNHNN and CDR2 SYGVQD (reference sequence). The J segment lost 4 bases and the V segment lost 2 bases, leaving 4 bases of the junction unmatched. This CDR3 has 15 amino acids. The CDR3 region has the DNA TGCGCCAGCAGTGAGACCAGCGGGAGGCCAGATACGCAGTATTTT. Its translation is CASSETSGRPDTQYF.

This sequence joins TRBV5-1 and TRBJ2-5; a weak D match, TRBD2 (6 bases). The CDR3 is 16 residues long. The germline gives CDR1 SGHRS, CDR2 YFSETQ. V lost 0 bases and J 2 bases, leaving 14 bases between the germline ends. CDR3 nucleotides: TGCGCCAGCAGCTTGGAACCTCTTAGCGGACAAGAGACCCAGTACTTC. Protein product: CASSLEPLSGQETQYF.

The chain couples TRBV13 to TRBJ2-3, with 13 bases that match TRBD2. Germline CDR1 and CDR2: PRHDT and FYEKMQ (reference sequence). After removal of 1 base from V and 4 bases from J, the junction contained 5 bases not matched to a gene. The CDR3 spans 17 residues. The CDR3 bases are TGTGCCAGCAGCTTAGTCGGACTAGCGGGAGTTGCAGATACGCAGTATTTT. The encoded protein is CASSLVGLAGVADTQYF.

V and J are TRBV19 and TRBJ1-6; TRBD1 aligns across 11 bases. The CDR3 loop spans 18 amino acids. Germline CDR1 and CDR2: LNHDA and SQIVND (reference sequence). V trimming: 6 bases; J trimming: 10 bases; junction bases outside the gene matches: 17. The CDR3 coding sequence is TGTGCCAGTAGCATGGCGGGACAGGGGGTGCCGGTGGGATCACCCCTCCACTTT. Amino acids: CASSMAGQGVPVGSPLHF.

The V call is TRBV18, the J call TRBJ2-7, with 7 bases fitting TRBD1. V lost 4 bases to trimming and J lost 1 base; unmatched junction nucleotides: 7. Germline CDR1 and CDR2: KGHSH and LQKENI. The length of the CDR3 is 15 residues. The CDR3 loop is CASSLSGTDSYEQYF. The CDR3 nucleotides are TGTGCCAGCTCACTATCCGGGACAGATTCCTACGAGCAGTACTTC.

The chain links TRBV3-1 (or the pseudogene TRBV3-2) to TRBJ1-1, with a possible D match to TRBD1 (6 bases). V was pared by 0 bases and J by 6 bases, with 11 bases between. The germline V gene has CDR1 LGHDT and CDR2 YNNKEL (reference sequence). The CDR3 is 14 amino acids. CDR3 nucleotides: TGTGCCAGCAGCCAAGATGGTACAGGGCCTGAAGCTTTCTTT. Residues: CASSQDGTGPEAFF.